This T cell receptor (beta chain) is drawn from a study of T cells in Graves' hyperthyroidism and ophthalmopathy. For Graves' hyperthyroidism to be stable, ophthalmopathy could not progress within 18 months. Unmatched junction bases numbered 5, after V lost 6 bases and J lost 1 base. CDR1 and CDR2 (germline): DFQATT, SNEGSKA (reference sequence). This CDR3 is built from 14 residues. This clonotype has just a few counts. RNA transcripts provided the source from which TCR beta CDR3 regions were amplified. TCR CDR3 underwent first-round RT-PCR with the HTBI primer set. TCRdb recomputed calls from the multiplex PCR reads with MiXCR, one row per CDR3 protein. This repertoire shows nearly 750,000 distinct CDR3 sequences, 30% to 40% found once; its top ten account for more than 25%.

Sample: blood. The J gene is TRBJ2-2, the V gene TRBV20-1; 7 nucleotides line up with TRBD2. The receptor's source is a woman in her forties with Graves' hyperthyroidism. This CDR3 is CSARRGENTGELFF. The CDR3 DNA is TGCAGTGCCCGTCGGGGGGAGAACACCGGGGAGCTGTTTTTT.